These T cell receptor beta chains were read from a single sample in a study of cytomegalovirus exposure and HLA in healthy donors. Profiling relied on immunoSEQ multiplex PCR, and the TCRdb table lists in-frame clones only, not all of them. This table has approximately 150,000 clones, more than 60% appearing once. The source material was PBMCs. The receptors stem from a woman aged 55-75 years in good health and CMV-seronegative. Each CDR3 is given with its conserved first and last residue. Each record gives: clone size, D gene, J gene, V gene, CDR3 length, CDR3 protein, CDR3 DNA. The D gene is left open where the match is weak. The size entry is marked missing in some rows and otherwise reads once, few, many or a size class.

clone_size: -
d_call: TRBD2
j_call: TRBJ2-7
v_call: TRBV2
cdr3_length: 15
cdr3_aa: CASSEGLAGAHEQYF
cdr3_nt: TGTGCCAGCAGTGAAGGGCTAGCGGGGGCCCACGAGCAGTACTTC

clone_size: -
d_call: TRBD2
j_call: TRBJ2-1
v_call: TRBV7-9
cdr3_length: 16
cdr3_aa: CASSWGTSGSIDEQFF
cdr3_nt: TGTGCCAGCAGCTGGGGGACTAGCGGGAGTATCGATGAGCAGTTCTTC

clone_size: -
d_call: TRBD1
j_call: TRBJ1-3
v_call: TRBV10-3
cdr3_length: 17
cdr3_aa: CAISGSGTGESGNTIYF
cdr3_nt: TGTGCCATCAGTGGGTCCGGGACAGGGGAATCTGGAAACACCATATATTTT

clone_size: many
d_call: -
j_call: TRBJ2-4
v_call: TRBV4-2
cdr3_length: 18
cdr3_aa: CASSQDGGPGVAKNIQYF
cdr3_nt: TGTGCCAGCAGCCAAGATGGGGGTCCGGGGGTAGCCAAAAACATTCAGTACTTC

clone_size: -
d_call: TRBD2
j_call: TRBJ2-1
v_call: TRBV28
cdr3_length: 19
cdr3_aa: CASSLGGGNSGSRDNEQFF
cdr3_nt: TGTGCCAGCAGTTTAGGAGGGGGAAATAGCGGGAGCCGGGACAATGAGCAGTTCTTC

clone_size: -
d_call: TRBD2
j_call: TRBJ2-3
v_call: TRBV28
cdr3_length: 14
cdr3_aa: CASSFLAGADTQYF
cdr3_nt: TGTGCCAGCAGTTTCCTAGCGGGAGCAGATACGCAGTATTTT

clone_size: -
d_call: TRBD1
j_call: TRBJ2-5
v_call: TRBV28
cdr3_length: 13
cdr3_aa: CASSQQGAGTQYF
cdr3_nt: TGTGCCAGCAGTCAACAGGGGGCGGGGACCCAGTACTTC

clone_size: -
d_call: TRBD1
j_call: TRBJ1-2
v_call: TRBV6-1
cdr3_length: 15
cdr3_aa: CASSPEDRTIYGYTF
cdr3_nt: TGTGCCAGCAGCCCTGAGGACAGGACAATATATGGCTACACCTTC

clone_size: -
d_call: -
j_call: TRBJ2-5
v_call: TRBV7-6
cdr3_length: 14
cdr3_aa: CASSLMGGGETQYF
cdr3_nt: TGTGCCAGCAGCTTGATGGGGGGGGGCGAGACCCAGTACTTC

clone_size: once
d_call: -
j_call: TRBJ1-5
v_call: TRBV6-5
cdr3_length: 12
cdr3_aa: CASTKQGQPQHF
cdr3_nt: TGTGCCAGCACCAAACAGGGTCAGCCCCAGCATTTT

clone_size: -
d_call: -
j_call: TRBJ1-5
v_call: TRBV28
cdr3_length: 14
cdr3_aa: CASSLFPGNQPQHF
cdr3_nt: TGTGCCAGCAGTTTATTTCCGGGGAATCAGCCCCAGCATTTT

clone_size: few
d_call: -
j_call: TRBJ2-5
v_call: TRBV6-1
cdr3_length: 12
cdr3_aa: CASRYYGETQYF
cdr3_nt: TGTGCCAGCAGATACTACGGGGAGACCCAGTACTTC

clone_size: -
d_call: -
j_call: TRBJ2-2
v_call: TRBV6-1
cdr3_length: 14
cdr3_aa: CASSPLRDTGELFF
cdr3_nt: TGTGCCAGCAGCCCACTCCGGGACACCGGGGAGCTGTTTTTT

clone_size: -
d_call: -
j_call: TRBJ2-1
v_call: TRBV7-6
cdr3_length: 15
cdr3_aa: CASSLIMSSYNEQFF
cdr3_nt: TGTGCCAGCAGCTTAATTATGAGCTCCTACAATGAGCAGTTCTTC

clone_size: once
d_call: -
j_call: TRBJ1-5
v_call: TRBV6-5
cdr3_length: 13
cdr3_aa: CASSPLGAQPQHF
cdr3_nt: TGTGCCAGCAGTCCGCTAGGGGCTCAGCCCCAGCATTTT

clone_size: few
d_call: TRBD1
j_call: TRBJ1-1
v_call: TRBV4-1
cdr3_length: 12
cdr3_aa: CASGQGNTEAFF
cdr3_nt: TGCGCCAGCGGACAGGGGAACACTGAAGCTTTCTTT

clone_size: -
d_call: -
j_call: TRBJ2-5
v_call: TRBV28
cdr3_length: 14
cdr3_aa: CASTRNPYQETQYF
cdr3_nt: TGTGCCAGCACCAGGAACCCGTACCAAGAGACCCAGTACTTC

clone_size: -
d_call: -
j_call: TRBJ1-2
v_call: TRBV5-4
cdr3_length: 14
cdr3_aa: CASTTGWANYGYTF
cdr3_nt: TGTGCCAGTACCACGGGGTGGGCTAACTATGGCTACACCTTC

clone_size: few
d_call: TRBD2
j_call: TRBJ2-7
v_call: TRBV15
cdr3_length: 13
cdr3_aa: CATSRAGGNEQYF
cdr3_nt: TGTGCCACCAGCAGAGCGGGGGGAAACGAGCAGTACTTC

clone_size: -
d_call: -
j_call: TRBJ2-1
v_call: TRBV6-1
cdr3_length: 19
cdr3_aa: CASSEGLTGLGGLFDEQFF
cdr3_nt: TGTGCCAGCAGTGAGGGACTCACTGGTTTGGGGGGTCTATTCGATGAGCAGTTCTTC

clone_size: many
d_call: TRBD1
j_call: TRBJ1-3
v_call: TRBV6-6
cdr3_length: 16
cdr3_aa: CASSRTGDGGGNTIYF
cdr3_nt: TGTGCCAGCAGCCGAACAGGGGATGGAGGTGGAAACACCATATATTTT

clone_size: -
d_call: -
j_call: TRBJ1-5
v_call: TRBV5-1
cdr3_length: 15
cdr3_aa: CASSSRGGSNQPQHF
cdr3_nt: TGTGCCAGCAGCTCCCGGGGGGGAAGCAATCAGCCCCAGCATTTT

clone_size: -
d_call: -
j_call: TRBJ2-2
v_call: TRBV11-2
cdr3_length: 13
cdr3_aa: CASSLYRTGELFF
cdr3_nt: TGTGCCAGCAGCTTATATAGAACCGGGGAGCTGTTTTTT

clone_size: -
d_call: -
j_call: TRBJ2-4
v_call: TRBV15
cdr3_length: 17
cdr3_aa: CATSRDLTGSAKNIQYF
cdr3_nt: TGTGCCACCAGCAGAGATTTGACAGGATCAGCCAAAAACATTCAGTACTTC